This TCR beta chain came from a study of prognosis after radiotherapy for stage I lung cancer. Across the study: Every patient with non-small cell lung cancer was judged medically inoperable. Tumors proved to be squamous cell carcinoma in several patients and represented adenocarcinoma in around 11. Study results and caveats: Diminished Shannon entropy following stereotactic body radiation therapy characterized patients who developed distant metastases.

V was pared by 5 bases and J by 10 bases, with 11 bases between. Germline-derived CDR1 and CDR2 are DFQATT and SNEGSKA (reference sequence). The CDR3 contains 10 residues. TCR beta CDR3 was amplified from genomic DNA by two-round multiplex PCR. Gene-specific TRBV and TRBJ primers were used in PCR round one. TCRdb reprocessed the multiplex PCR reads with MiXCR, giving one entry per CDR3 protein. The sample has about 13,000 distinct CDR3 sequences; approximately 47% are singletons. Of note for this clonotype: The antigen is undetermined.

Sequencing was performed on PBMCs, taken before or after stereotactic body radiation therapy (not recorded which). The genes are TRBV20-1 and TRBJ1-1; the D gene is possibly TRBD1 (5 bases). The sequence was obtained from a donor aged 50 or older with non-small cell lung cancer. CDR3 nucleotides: TGCAGTGCTCAAACAGGCCCAGCTTTCTTT. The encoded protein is CSAQTGPAFF.